Below, 10 T cell receptor beta chains from the same sample are listed, as sequenced in a study of STAT3 mutations in large granular lymphocyte leukemia. Points from the study as a whole: Every T-LGLL patient had at least one immunodominant TCRbeta clonotype.

TCRdb's copy holds only in-frame clones and misses some; the assay was immunoSEQ multiplex PCR. The data show more than 10,000 clones, 90% seen once. The antigens of these receptors remain unknown. The sample consisted of peripheral blood mononuclear cells. The receptors shown here come from a man between 40 and 49 years old with T-cell large granular lymphocyte leukemia. Some clones in this sample may be carry-over from other donors' samples.

The chain recombines TRBV6-5 with TRBJ1-5, with D perhaps TRBD1 (5 bases). The CDR3 has 13 residues. CDR1 and CDR2 (germline): MNHEY, SVGAGI. Deletions cut 0 bases from V and 5 bases from J, with 5 bases between. CDR3 in DNA: TGTGCCAGCAGTTACTCGACAGATCAGCCCCAGCATTTT. Protein product: CASSYSTDQPQHF.

The chain links TRBV30 to TRBJ1-1; TRBD1 is a possible D gene (5 bases). Germline assignment: CDR1 GTSNPN and CDR2 SVGIG (reference sequence). Trimming pared 5 bases from V and 3 bases from J, leaving 13 bases between. CDR3 length: 13 residues. In DNA, the CDR3 is TGTGCCTGGCAACGGGGGGGGGACACTGAAGCTTTCTTT. The encoded protein is CAWQRGGDTEAFF.

This clone was seen more than once but under ten times. The V call is TRBV12-5, the J call TRBJ1-2; D remains ambiguous. Looked up from germline, CDR1 is LGHNT and CDR2 is FRNRAP. This CDR3 has 15 residues. V was shortened by 6 bases and J by 1 base, with 15 bases between the two germline ends. The CDR3 protein is CASGPEGWFNYGYTF. The DNA for the CDR3 is TGTGCTAGTGGCCCGGAAGGATGGTTTAACTATGGCTACACCTTC.

The chain has TRBV9 and TRBJ2-7; 10 bases match TRBD1. In germline, CDR1 is SGDLS, CDR2 YYNGEE. Trimming took 10 bases from V and 1 from J; bases not matched to a gene: 14. This CDR3 has 16 residues. CDR3 amino acids: CAAKGTGVTTSYEQYF. CDR3 coding DNA: TGTGCCGCTAAAGGGACAGGGGTTACTACATCCTACGAGCAGTACTTC.

The V call is TRBV29-1, the J call TRBJ1-1; D ambiguous. Germline-derived CDR1 and CDR2 are SQVTM and ANQGSEA. The CDR3 length is 13 residues. The V gene lost 7 bases and the J gene lost 2 bases, with 14 bases spanning the gap. The CDR3 DNA sequence: TGCAGCGCCCGGGGAGGCCCAAACACTGAAGCTTTCTTT. Protein sequence: CSARGGPNTEAFF.

The chain has TRBV9 and TRBJ2-5; D gene ambiguous. V was clipped by 3 bases and J by 3 bases, with 18 bases between them. Germline V lookup: CDR1 SGDLS, CDR2 YYNGEE. The CDR3 contains 16 residues. This CDR3 is CASSAPELGVEETQYF. In DNA, the CDR3 is TGTGCCAGCAGCGCGCCTGAGCTTGGGGTAGAAGAGACCCAGTACTTC. Drawing the rest from reference TRBV9 and TRBJ2-5, the complete variable domain is DSGVTQTPKHLITATGQRVTLRCSPRSGDLSVYWYQQSLDQGLQFLIQYYNGEERAKGNILERFSAQQFPDLHSELNLSSLELGDSALYFCASSAPELGVEETQYFGPGTRLLVL.

This sequence joins TRBV5-1 and TRBJ2-7; possible D gene TRBD2, 6 bases. Germline-derived CDR1 and CDR2 are SGHRS and YFSETQ. The length of the CDR3 is 17 residues. V shed 0 bases and J shed 4 bases, with 20 bases lying between them. As DNA, the CDR3 is TGCGCCAGCAGCTTGGGGCGTCACACCGGGACTCAGTACGAGCAGTACTTC. Its protein product is CASSLGRHTGTQYEQYF.

The rearrangement uses TRBV11-2 and TRBJ1-2; D is perhaps TRBD1 (5 bases). Germline V CDR1 and CDR2: SGHAT, FQNNGV. Trimming pared 1 base from V and 8 bases from J, leaving 8 bases between. The CDR3 contains 12 residues. DNA of the CDR3: TGTGCCAGCAGCTTAGTCGGGGACGGCTACACCTTC. Its protein product is CASSLVGDGYTF.

The chain is built from TRBV5-1 and TRBJ1-4, with D maybe TRBD1 (5 bases). Trimming shortened V by 0 bases and J by 4 bases, and 10 bases separated the two germline ends. The CDR3 length is 15 residues. The germline CDR1 and CDR2 sequences are SGHRS and YFSETQ. The DNA for the CDR3 is TGCGCCAGCAGCTTGGGGGGGACGGATAATGAAAAACTGTTTTTT. Its protein product is CASSLGGTDNEKLFF.

The chain has TRBV9 and TRBJ2-7, with D tentatively TRBD2 (5 bases). Trimming removed 0 bases at V and 2 bases at J, with 9 bases between. Germline values: CDR1 SGDLS, CDR2 YYNGEE. The CDR3 length is 14 residues. This CDR3 is CASSVGGITYEQYF. For the CDR3, the DNA is TGTGCCAGCAGCGTAGGAGGGATAACCTACGAGCAGTACTTC.